The table lists the clone carrying this TCR beta chain with many counts. What it recognizes is unknown. One entry per CDR3 protein results from TCRdb running MiXCR on the PCR reads. The table includes some 580,000 distinct CDR3 sequences, roughly 23% detected once. This sample was included in a study of molecular identifiers for immune sequencing clone quantification. Study results and limitations: Clones above 20 RNA copies held over 99% of effector molecules, under 1% in naive cells.

This receptor was obtained from a human donor in good health. Some libraries in this study had Jurkat cell RNA spiked in. The specimen was naive CD8+ T cells from blood, with Jurkat cell RNA spiked in. Subset given: FACS-sorted CD8+CD4-CCR7+CD45RA+ naive T cells.

In nucleotides, the CDR3 is TGTGCCAGCAGCGTTAGCGGAAAAGAGACCCAGTACTTC. It encodes CASSVSGKETQYF. The rearrangement links TRBV7-2 to TRBJ2-5; a possible D gene is TRBD2 (6 bases). The CDR3 is 13 amino acids. Germline V gene lookup returns CDR1 SGHTA and CDR2 FQGNSA. The V end was cut by 5 bases, the J end by 3 bases, with 10 bases between.